The clone carrying this T cell receptor beta chain was seen more than once but under ten times. Using immunoSEQ multiplex PCR, the repertoire was profiled, and TCRdb retains in-frame clones only, with some absent. The profile shows 1,500 or so clones, 35% to 45% of them singletons. The data were obtained in a study of T cells in localized non-small cell lung cancer. Germline CDR1 and CDR2: SGHNT and YENEEA. The CDR3 runs to 15 residues. Trimming removed 3 bases at V and 7 bases at J, with 15 bases between. This specimen consisted of lung tumor tissue, obtained before any cancer treatment. V is TRBV11-3 and J is TRBJ2-2, with D perhaps TRBD1 (6 bases). This receptor was identified in a woman aged 40-69 years with stage II lung adenocarcinoma. The CDR3 protein is CASSLTGYSFGELFF. In DNA, the CDR3 is TGTGCCAGCAGCTTGACAGGATACTCCTTCGGGGAGCTGTTTTTT.